A selection of T cell receptor beta chains follows, all from one sample in a study of blood T cell repertoires in COVID-19. Clones were read by immunoSEQ multiplex PCR, and TCRdb kept only the in-frame ones, dropping some. Here the sample spans about 200,000 clones, roughly 90% being singletons. The specimen was peripheral blood. The receptors derive from a man aged 18-30 years with active or convalescent COVID-19. Both conserved end residues are part of each CDR3. D genes are given only for firm matches. Not every row has a clone size; where given, it reads once, few, many or a size class.

D gene	V gene	clone size	J gene	CDR3 protein	CDR3 DNA
.	TRBV6-5	.	TRBJ2-3	CASSLGDRSTDTQYF	TGTGCCAGCAGCCTCGGGGATAGAAGCACAGATACGCAGTATTTT
TRBD2	TRBV27	once	TRBJ2-1	CASSSGGDEQFF	TGTGCCAGCAGTTCCGGGGGGGATGAGCAGTTCTTC
.	TRBV11-2	.	TRBJ2-2	CASSLVIQVTGELFF	TGTGCCAGCAGCTTAGTCATTCAGGTCACCGGGGAGCTGTTTTTT
.	TRBV12-3/TRBV12-4	.	TRBJ1-1	CASSFSAGLTFF	TGTGCCAGCAGTTTTTCGGCGGGGCTGACTTTCTTT
.	TRBV29-1	.	TRBJ1-1	CSPSLAAEAFF	TGCAGCCCATCATTGGCTGCTGAAGCTTTCTTT
.	TRBV2	.	TRBJ1-1	CASSGQGENTEAFF	TGTGCCAGCAGCGGGCAGGGCGAGAACACTGAAGCTTTCTTT
TRBD1	TRBV24-1	.	TRBJ2-7	CATILRREGTGTLYEQYF	TGTGCCACCATCCTGAGACGAGAGGGGACAGGGACCCTCTACGAGCAGTACTTC
.	TRBV7-9	.	TRBJ1-3	CASSLRQHISGNTIYF	TGTGCCAGCAGCCTGAGACAGCACATCTCTGGAAACACCATATATTTT
TRBD2	TRBV30	.	TRBJ2-7	CAWSVLAGGLSYEQYF	TGTGCCTGGAGTGTACTAGCGGGGGGGCTTTCCTACGAGCAGTACTTC
.	TRBV11-2	.	TRBJ2-1	CASSLDGGTYNEQFF	TGTGCCAGCAGCTTAGATGGGGGGACTTACAATGAGCAGTTCTTC
TRBD1	TRBV30	.	TRBJ1-1	CAWRQKQGVSTEAFF	TGTGCCTGGAGACAAAAACAGGGGGTTAGCACTGAAGCTTTCTTT
TRBD1	TRBV7-8	.	TRBJ2-2	CASTPPTGANTGELFF	TGTGCCAGCACCCCCCCGACAGGGGCGAACACCGGGGAGCTGTTTTTT
.	TRBV15	once	TRBJ2-5	CATSRVAEETQYF	TGTGCCACCAGCAGAGTGGCAGAAGAGACCCAGTACTTC
TRBD1	TRBV27	.	TRBJ1-6	CASSPISQTGFSPLHF	TGTGCCAGCAGTCCGATCTCACAGACAGGGTTTTCACCCCTCCACTTT
.	TRBV5-1	.	TRBJ2-3	CASSPSGTDTQYF	TGCGCCAGCAGCCCTTCGGGCACAGATACGCAGTATTTT
.	TRBV9	.	TRBJ1-3	CASSATGKPYGNTIYF	TGTGCCAGCAGCGCTACAGGGAAACCTTACGGAAACACCATATATTTT
.	TRBV7-9	.	TRBJ1-1	CASSLGGSTEAFF	TGTGCCAGCAGCTTAGGAGGGTCCACTGAAGCTTTCTTT
TRBD1	TRBV24-1	.	TRBJ1-4	CATSGDRGFNDLNEKLFF	TGTGCCACCAGCGGGGACAGGGGGTTCAACGATCTGAATGAAAAACTGTTTTTT
.	TRBV3-1/TRBV3-2	few	TRBJ1-5	CASSWGRRDQPQHF	TGTGCCAGCAGCTGGGGGAGGAGGGATCAGCCCCAGCATTTT
.	TRBV12-3/TRBV12-4	.	TRBJ2-5	CASSFQRKTQYF	TGTGCCAGCAGTTTCCAGCGGAAGACCCAGTACTTC
TRBD2	TRBV7-2	.	TRBJ2-1	CASSPPGLAGGNEQFF	TGTGCCAGCAGCCCACCGGGACTAGCGGGAGGCAATGAGCAGTTCTTC
TRBD1	TRBV2	many	TRBJ1-5	CASGPGTGGSQPQHF	TGTGCCAGCGGCCCGGGGACAGGGGGGAGTCAGCCCCAGCATTTT
TRBD2	TRBV7-6	.	TRBJ2-1	CASSQGVSGGYNEQFF	TGTGCCAGCAGCCAGGGAGTCAGCGGGGGTTACAATGAGCAGTTCTTC
TRBD2	TRBV15	once	TRBJ2-3	CATSRVLAGVLDTQYF	TGTGCCACCAGCAGAGTACTAGCGGGGGTTTTGGATACGCAGTATTTT
TRBD2	TRBV7-3	once	TRBJ2-3	CASSLNSAGGTDTQYF	TGTGCCAGCAGCTTAAATTCTGCGGGAGGGACAGATACGCAGTATTTT
TRBD2	TRBV4-1	.	TRBJ2-7	CASSQARASGNYEQYF	TGCGCCAGCAGCCAAGCGAGGGCTAGCGGGAATTACGAGCAGTACTTC
TRBD1	TRBV7-9	.	TRBJ2-5	CASSLTGGPKETQYF	TGTGCCAGCAGCCTTACAGGGGGCCCCAAGGAGACCCAGTACTTC
TRBD1	TRBV25-1	.	TRBJ1-4	CASSDFRTGGEKLFF	TGTGCCAGCAGTGATTTTCGGACAGGGGGGGAAAAACTGTTTTTT
.	TRBV12-3/TRBV12-4	.	TRBJ2-4	CASSLQGGNIQYF	TGTGCCAGCAGCTTACAGGGAGGCAACATTCAGTACTTC
TRBD1	TRBV29-1	.	TRBJ1-5	CSAGQGINQPQHF	TGCAGCGCTGGACAGGGAATCAATCAGCCCCAGCATTTT
.	TRBV6-2/TRBV6-3	.	TRBJ2-1	CASSIASYNEQFF	TGTGCCAGCAGTATCGCTAGCTACAATGAGCAGTTCTTC
TRBD2	TRBV19	.	TRBJ2-2	CASTPRGAPLGAGELFF	TGTGCCAGTACCCCGCGGGGGGCACCCCTTGGGGCCGGGGAGCTGTTTTTT
.	TRBV6-1	.	TRBJ2-6	CASSEERGTGANVLTF	TGTGCCAGCAGTGAAGAAAGGGGTACTGGGGCCAACGTCCTGACTTTC
TRBD2	TRBV6-5	.	TRBJ2-7	CASSYSKGTSGYF	TGTGCCAGCAGTTACTCGAAGGGGACTAGCGGGTACTTC
TRBD1	TRBV5-4	.	TRBJ1-1	CASSSDRGGPPMNTEAFF	TGTGCCAGCAGCTCTGACAGGGGGGGACCCCCCATGAACACTGAAGCTTTCTTT
.	TRBV19	.	TRBJ1-2	CASSISRQSTNYGYTF	TGTGCCAGTAGTATTTCCCGACAGAGTACTAACTATGGCTACACCTTC
TRBD1	TRBV18	.	TRBJ2-3	CASSEQGADTQYF	TGTGCCAGCTCAGAGCAGGGGGCAGATACGCAGTATTTT
TRBD2	TRBV4-3	.	TRBJ2-7	CASSQDLLREDQSSYEQYF	TGCGCCAGCAGCCAAGATCTATTGCGGGAGGACCAAAGCTCCTACGAGCAGTACTTC
TRBD1	TRBV2	.	TRBJ1-6	CASSTRQGLKSPLHF	TGTGCCAGCAGTACCCGACAGGGCCTAAAGTCACCCCTCCACTTT
TRBD2	TRBV5-1	.	TRBJ2-1	CASSLSGGAYEQFF	TGCGCCAGCAGCTTAAGCGGGGGGGCCTATGAGCAGTTCTTC
TRBD1	TRBV3-1/TRBV3-2	.	TRBJ1-1	CASSQGTGQSPAFF	TGTGCCAGCAGCCAAGGGACAGGTCAGAGTCCCGCTTTCTTT